The 19 T cell receptor beta chains below come from one sample, sequenced in a study of beta chain features in type 1 diabetes (dated by TCRdb to the late 2010s). The library was built by means of the immunoSEQ multiplex PCR assay. All of the isolated RNA was reverse transcribed with the High Capacity cDNA Reverse Transcription Kit, so expressed TCRB transcripts were sequenced. Held by TCRdb, this immuneACCESS table contains in-frame sequences only and omits some clones. Under half of the omission traces to an unresolved V gene where checked; the cause of the rest is unknown. For this sample there are under 500,000 clones; over 25% appear just once. Of the sample, roughly 0.06% falls within the top ten clones. What was sequenced was naive CD4+ T cells from blood. Read against the paper, the sample's cell subset or site label means: true naive CD4+ T cells. The origin of the receptors is a man aged 18 to 35 in good health.

The V gene is TRBV4-1, the J gene TRBJ2-5; a possible D gene is TRBD2 (6 bases). Trimming cost V 3 bases and J 5 bases, with 13 bases left between them. The CDR3 runs 14 residues. CDR1 is MGHRA and CDR2 is YSYEKL in the germline V gene. The CDR3 DNA sequence: TGCGCCAGCAGCCAGGAGGGCCCAGGGGAGACCCAGTACTTC. Residues: CASSQEGPGETQYF.

This chain joins TRBV4-3 and TRBJ1-2; the D is unclear. The CDR3 is 14 residues long. The germline gives CDR1 LGHNA, CDR2 YSLEER. Trimming cost V 1 base and J 5 bases, with 11 bases left between them. CDR3 in DNA: TGCGCCAGCAGCCAAGGTGCGGATCTTTATGGCTACACCTTC. It yields the protein CASSQGADLYGYTF.

This chain uses TRBV5-4 with TRBJ2-1, with TRBD2 matching 12 bases. Germline loops: CDR1 SGHNT, CDR2 YYREEE (reference sequence). The CDR3 runs to 16 residues. V lost 4 bases, J lost 8 bases, and 10 bases stayed unmatched. Here the CDR3 reads CASSPRLAGVGDEQFF. CDR3 nucleotides: TGTGCCAGCAGCCCACGACTAGCGGGAGTGGGTGATGAGCAGTTCTTC.

This clone was counted a few times. J is TRBJ1-5 and V is TRBV25-1; D is unclear. The CDR3 loop spans 14 amino acids. V lost 6 bases to trimming and J lost 6 bases, with 15 bases between them. Germline V lookup: CDR1 MGHDK, CDR2 SYGVNS. CDR3 DNA sequence: TGTGCCAGCAGCCCAACGACTACAAGTCAGCCCCAGCATTTT. Translating gives CASSPTTTSQPQHF.

The J gene is TRBJ1-1, the V gene TRBV5-1; the D is unclear. V gave up 2 bases and J gave up 0 bases, with 14 bases separating them. Germline-derived CDR1 and CDR2 are SGHRS and YFSETQ. The CDR3 has 16 residues. In nucleotides, the CDR3 is TGCGCCAGCAGCTTTCAGACAAGGATGATGAACACTGAAGCTTTCTTT. Translation gives CASSFQTRMMNTEAFF.

This clone is a singleton in its sample. The J gene is TRBJ2-7, the V gene TRBV11-3; D call uncertain. This CDR3 region has 12 residues. Between the trimmed V and J ends, which lost 0 bases and 4 bases, there was a span of 4 bases. The V gene's germline CDR1 is SGHNT and CDR2 YENEEA. The CDR3 loop reads CASSLDGYEQYF. CDR3 nucleotides: TGTGCCAGCAGCTTAGATGGTTACGAGCAGTACTTC.

The J gene is TRBJ2-5, the V gene TRBV25-1; 7 positions agree with TRBD1. This CDR3 comprises 15 residues. Trimming cost V 5 bases and J 4 bases; bases outside gene matches: 10. CDR1 and CDR2 (germline): MGHDK, SYGVNS. The CDR3 region is CASSFPQGRRETQYF. CDR3 sequence (DNA): TGTGCCAGCAGTTTCCCACAGGGGCGACGAGAGACCCAGTACTTC. Together with reference TRBV25-1 and TRBJ2-5, the CDR3 gives the full variable domain: EADIYQTPRYLVIGTGKKITLECSQTMGHDKMYWYQQDPGMELHLIHYSYGVNSTEKGDLSSESTVSRIRTEHFPLTLESARPSHTSQYLCASSFPQGRRETQYFGPGTRLLVL.

V usage is TRBV18 and J usage is TRBJ2-3; D is perhaps TRBD2 (6 bases). This CDR3 comprises 13 residues. Trimming stripped 6 bases from V and 4 bases from J, with 11 bases between. In germline, CDR1 is KGHSH, CDR2 LQKENI. CDR3 sequence reads: CASSGGTADTQYF. The CDR3 DNA sequence: TGTGCCAGCTCGGGCGGGACTGCAGATACGCAGTATTTT.

The rearrangement joins TRBV30 to TRBJ2-3, with D unresolved. This CDR3 has 13 residues. Trimming removed 4 bases from V and 2 bases from J, with 10 bases in between. Germline V lookup: CDR1 GTSNPN, CDR2 SVGIG (reference sequence). CDR3 nucleotides: TGTGCCTGGAAGGAGTCTATCACAGATACGCAGTATTTT. Translated: CAWKESITDTQYF.

The rearrangement links TRBV29-1 to TRBJ2-2, with D hard to call. This CDR3 spans 13 amino acids. Deletions cut 4 bases from V and 4 bases from J, with 10 bases between. The germline V gene encodes CDR1 SQVTM and CDR2 ANQGSEA. This CDR3 reads CSVAVRATGELFF. CDR3 DNA: TGCAGCGTTGCGGTACGGGCCACCGGGGAGCTGTTTTTT.

The CDR3 region is CASSQNVAGGGTDTQYF. Written as DNA, the CDR3 is TGCGCCAGCAGCCAAAACGTAGCGGGAGGGGGCACAGATACGCAGTATTTT. The chain joins TRBV4-3 to TRBJ2-3, with 11 bases aligning to TRBD2. V dropped 2 bases and J dropped 1; count of bases not matched to a gene: 5. This CDR3 contains 17 residues. Germline CDR1 is LGHNA and CDR2 is YSLEER.

This chain links TRBV28 with TRBJ2-5; the D is unclear. Germline V gene sequence: CDR1 MDHEN, CDR2 SYDVKM. V shed 5 bases and J shed 7 bases, with 17 bases lying between them. The CDR3 is 14 residues long. The CDR3 DNA reads as TGTGCCAGCAGTCCCCTGCCCGGCTTAGGGACCCAGTACTTC. Its translation: CASSPLPGLGTQYF.

The chain recombines TRBV9 with TRBJ2-3, with 7 nucleotides matching TRBD2. Germline V gene data show CDR1 as SGDLS and CDR2 as YYNGEE. This CDR3 region has 15 residues. J gave up 4 bases and V 4 bases, and 9 bases lay outside the gene matches. CDR3 sequence reads: CASSSGLVSPDTQYF. In DNA form, the CDR3 reads TGTGCCAGCAGCTCCGGACTAGTCTCCCCAGATACGCAGTATTTT.

A word on this clone: The same CDR3 arises from other DNA sequences in this sample as well. This chain joins TRBV29-1 and TRBJ1-1; 9 nucleotides match TRBD1. CDR1 and CDR2 from the germline V gene are SQVTM and ANQGSEA. V lost 5 bases to trimming and J lost 1 base; unmatched junction nucleotides: 2. The CDR3 contains 13 residues. The CDR3 reads CSVKTGGNTEAFF. CDR3 sequence (DNA): TGCAGCGTTAAGACAGGGGGGAACACTGAAGCTTTCTTT.

This clone was observed a few times. This chain uses TRBV30 with TRBJ1-5; 10 bases map to TRBD1. There are 15 residues in the CDR3. Germline V gene sequence: CDR1 GTSNPN, CDR2 SVGIG (reference sequence). J gave up 7 bases and V 3 bases, and 9 bases lay outside the gene matches. The CDR3 here is CAWSRDRGTGQPQHF. CDR3 DNA sequence: TGTGCCTGGAGCAGGGACAGGGGAACGGGCCAGCCCCAGCATTTT. Based on the CDR3 plus reference TRBV30 and TRBJ1-5, the full variable domain is SQTIHQWPATLVQPVGSPLSLECTVEGTSNPNLYWYRQAAGRGLQLLFYSVGIGQISSEVPQNLSASRPQDRQFILSSKKLLLSDSGFYLCAWSRDRGTGQPQHFGDGTRLSIL.

This clone turned up a few times. The rearrangement joins TRBV30 to TRBJ1-2; no clear D gene. V shed 5 bases and J shed 4 bases, with 8 bases lying between them. CDR1 is GTSNPN and CDR2 is SVGIG in the germline V gene (reference sequence). CDR3 length: 11 amino acids. The DNA of the CDR3 is TGTGCCTGGGGGTCGGTCTATGGCTACACCTTC. It is translated as CAWGSVYGYTF.

The V and J genes are TRBV15 and TRBJ2-1, with D unclear. There are 12 residues in the CDR3. Germline V CDR1 and CDR2: LNHNV, YYDKDF (reference sequence). V lost 0 bases to trimming and J lost 15 bases, with 12 bases between them. CDR3 in amino acids: CATSRDRVERFF. Written as DNA, the CDR3 is TGTGCCACCAGCAGAGATCGCGTGGAGAGGTTCTTC.

This clone has just a few counts. The chain is built from TRBV9 and TRBJ1-5, with 8 bases identical to TRBD1. The CDR3 runs 14 residues. With 3 bases clipped from V and 9 bases from J, the junction kept 8 bases outside the gene matches. The germline V gene has CDR1 SGDLS and CDR2 YYNGEE. Here the CDR3 reads CASSAGTGLWPQHF. CDR3 sequence (DNA): TGTGCCAGCAGCGCTGGGACAGGACTCTGGCCCCAGCATTTT.

Only a few counts were recorded for this clone. This rearrangement joins TRBV7-9 to TRBJ2-5; D ambiguous. CDR3 length equals 15 residues. In germline, CDR1 is SEHNR, CDR2 FQNEAQ (reference sequence). The ends were cut back, 1 base at V and 1 base at J, with 10 bases in the middle. The CDR3 is CASSLVPASQETQYF. CDR3 DNA: TGTGCCAGCAGCTTAGTTCCGGCAAGCCAAGAGACCCAGTACTTC.